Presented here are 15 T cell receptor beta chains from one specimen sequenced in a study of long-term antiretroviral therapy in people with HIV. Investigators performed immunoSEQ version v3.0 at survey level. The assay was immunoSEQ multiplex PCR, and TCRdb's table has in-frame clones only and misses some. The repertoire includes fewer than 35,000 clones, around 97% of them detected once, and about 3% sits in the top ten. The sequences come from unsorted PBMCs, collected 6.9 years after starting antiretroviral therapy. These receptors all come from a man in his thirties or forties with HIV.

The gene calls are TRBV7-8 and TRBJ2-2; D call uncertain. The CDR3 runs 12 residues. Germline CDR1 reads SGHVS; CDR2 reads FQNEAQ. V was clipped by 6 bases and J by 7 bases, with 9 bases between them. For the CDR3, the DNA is TGTGCCAGCAGGAGAATATACGGGGAGCTGTTTTTT. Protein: CASRRIYGELFF.

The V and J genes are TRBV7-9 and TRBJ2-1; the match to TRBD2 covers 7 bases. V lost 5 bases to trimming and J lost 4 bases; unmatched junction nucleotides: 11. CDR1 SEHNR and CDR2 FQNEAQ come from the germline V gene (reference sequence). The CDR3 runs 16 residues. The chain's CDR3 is CASSLMGGPLYNEQFF. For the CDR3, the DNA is TGTGCCAGCAGCCTAATGGGAGGGCCTTTGTACAATGAGCAGTTCTTC.

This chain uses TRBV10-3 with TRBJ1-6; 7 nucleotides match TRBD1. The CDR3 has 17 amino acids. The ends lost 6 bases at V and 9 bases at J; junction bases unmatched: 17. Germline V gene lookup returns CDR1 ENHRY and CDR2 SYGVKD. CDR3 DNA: TGTGCCATCAGCGAACCAATGACAGGGCTGAGATTTTCACCCCTCCACTTT. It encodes CAISEPMTGLRFSPLHF.

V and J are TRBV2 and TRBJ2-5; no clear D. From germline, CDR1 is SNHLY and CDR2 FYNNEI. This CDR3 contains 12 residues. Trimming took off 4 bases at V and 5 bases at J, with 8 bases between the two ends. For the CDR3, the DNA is TGTGCCAGCAGTGGTGAAGGTGAGACCCAGTACTTC. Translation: CASSGEGETQYF. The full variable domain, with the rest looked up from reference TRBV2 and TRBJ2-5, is EPEVTQTPSHQVTQMGQEVILRCVPISNHLYFYWYRQILGQKVEFLVSFYNNEISEKSEIFDDQFSVERPDGSNFTLKIRSTKLEDSAMYFCASSGEGETQYFGPGTRLLVL.

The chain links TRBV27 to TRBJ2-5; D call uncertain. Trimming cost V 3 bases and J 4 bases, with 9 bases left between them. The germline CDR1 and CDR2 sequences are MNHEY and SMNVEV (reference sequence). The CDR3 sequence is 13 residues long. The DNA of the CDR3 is TGTGCCAGCAGTTTTTCGGTGGGAGAGACCCAGTACTTC. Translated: CASSFSVGETQYF.

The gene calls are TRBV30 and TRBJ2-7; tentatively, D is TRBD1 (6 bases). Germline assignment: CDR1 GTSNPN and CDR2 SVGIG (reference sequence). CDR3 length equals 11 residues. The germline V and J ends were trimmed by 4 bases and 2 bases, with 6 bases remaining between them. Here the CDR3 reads CAWTGAYEQYF. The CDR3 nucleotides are TGTGCCTGGACAGGGGCCTACGAGCAGTACTTC.

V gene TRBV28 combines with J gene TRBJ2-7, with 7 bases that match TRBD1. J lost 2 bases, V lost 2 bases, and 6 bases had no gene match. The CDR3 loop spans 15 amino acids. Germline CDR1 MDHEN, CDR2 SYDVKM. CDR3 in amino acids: CASSLGSTGAYEQYF. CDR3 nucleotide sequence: TGTGCCAGCAGTTTAGGCAGTACAGGGGCCTACGAGCAGTACTTC.

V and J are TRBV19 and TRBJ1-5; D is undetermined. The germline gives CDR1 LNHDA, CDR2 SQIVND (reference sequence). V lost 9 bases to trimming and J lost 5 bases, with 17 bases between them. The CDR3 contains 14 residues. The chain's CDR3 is CASSHRAGHQPQHF. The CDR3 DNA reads TGTGCCAGCTCCCACCGGGCCGGTCATCAGCCCCAGCATTTT.

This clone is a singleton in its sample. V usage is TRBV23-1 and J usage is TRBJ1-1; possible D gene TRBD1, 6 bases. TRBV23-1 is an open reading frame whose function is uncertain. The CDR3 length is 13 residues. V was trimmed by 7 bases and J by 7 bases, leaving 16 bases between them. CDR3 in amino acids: CASIPTGQIEAFF. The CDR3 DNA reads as TGCGCCAGCATCCCGACAGGACAGATTGAAGCTTTCTTT.

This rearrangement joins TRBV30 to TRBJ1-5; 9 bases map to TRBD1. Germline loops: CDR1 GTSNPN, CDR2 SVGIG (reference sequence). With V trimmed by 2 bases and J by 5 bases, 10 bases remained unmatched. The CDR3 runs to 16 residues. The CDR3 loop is CAWSPRTGEIHQPQHF. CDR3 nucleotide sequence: TGTGCCTGGAGTCCCCGGACAGGGGAGATCCATCAGCCCCAGCATTTT.

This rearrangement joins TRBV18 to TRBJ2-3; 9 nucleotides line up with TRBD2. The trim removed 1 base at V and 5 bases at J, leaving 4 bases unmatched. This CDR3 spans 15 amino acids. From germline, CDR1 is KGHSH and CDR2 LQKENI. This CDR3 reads CASSPLATSGDTQYF. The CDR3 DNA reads TGTGCCAGCTCACCACTCGCGACTAGCGGAGATACGCAGTATTTT.

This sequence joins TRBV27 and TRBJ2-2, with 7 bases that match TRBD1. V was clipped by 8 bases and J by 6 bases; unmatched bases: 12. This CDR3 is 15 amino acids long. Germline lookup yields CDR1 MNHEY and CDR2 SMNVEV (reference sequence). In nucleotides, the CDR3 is TGTGCCAGCTCCCTTTTCGACAGGGTTCCCGGGGAGCTGTTTTTT. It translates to CASSLFDRVPGELFF.

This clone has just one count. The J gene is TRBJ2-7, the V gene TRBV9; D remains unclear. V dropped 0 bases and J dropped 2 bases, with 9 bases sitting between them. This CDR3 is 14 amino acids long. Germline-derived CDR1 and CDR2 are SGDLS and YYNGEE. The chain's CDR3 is CASSVDSPPYEQYF. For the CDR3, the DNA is TGTGCCAGCAGCGTAGATTCTCCACCCTACGAGCAGTACTTC.

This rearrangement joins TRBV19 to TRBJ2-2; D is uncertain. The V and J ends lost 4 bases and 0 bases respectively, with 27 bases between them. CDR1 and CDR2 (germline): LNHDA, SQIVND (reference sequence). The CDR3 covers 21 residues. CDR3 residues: CASSSSPARHPNHPNTGELFF. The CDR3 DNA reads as TGTGCCAGTAGTAGCTCGCCGGCCCGACACCCCAACCATCCGAACACCGGGGAGCTGTTTTTT.

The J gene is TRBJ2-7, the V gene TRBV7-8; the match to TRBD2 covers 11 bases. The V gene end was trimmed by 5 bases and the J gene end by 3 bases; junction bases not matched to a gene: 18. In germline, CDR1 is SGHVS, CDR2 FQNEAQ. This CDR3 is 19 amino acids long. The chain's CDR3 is CASSPMGRPLAGEYYEQYF. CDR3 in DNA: TGTGCCAGCAGCCCTATGGGCAGGCCACTAGCGGGGGAATACTACGAGCAGTACTTC.